What follows is one TCR beta chain and its context. Trimming cost V 4 bases and J 8 bases; bases outside gene matches: 7. The V gene's germline CDR1 is SGHNT and CDR2 YYREEE (reference sequence). The CDR3 consists of 14 residues. The data were taken from a study of technical replicates of blood from four donors. Produced via immunoSEQ multiplex PCR; TCRdb's table is partial and in-frame only. Of approximately 100,000 clones detected, roughly 95% appear once; the ten largest clones hold 0.2% to 0.25%. The receptor was isolated from a human donor in good health. Sequencing was performed on T cells isolated from PBMCs. This chain joins TRBV5-4 and TRBJ1-4, with 8 bases matching TRBD1. CDR3 nucleotides: TGTGCCAGCAGCCCAGACAGGGGAGGCGAAAAACTGTTTTTT. Its translation is CASSPDRGGEKLFF.